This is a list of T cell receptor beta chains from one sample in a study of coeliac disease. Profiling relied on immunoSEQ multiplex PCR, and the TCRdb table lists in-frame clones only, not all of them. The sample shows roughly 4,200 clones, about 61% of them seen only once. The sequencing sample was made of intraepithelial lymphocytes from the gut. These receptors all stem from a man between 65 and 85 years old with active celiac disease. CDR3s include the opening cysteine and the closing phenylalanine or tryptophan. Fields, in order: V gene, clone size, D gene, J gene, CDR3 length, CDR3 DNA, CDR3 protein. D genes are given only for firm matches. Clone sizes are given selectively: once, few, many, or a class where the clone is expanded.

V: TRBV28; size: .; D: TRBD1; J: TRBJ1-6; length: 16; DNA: TGTGCCAGCAGGGAACAGGGGGCCACCTATAATTCACCCCTCCACTTT; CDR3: CASREQGATYNSPLHF
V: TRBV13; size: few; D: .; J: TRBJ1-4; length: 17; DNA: TGTGCCAGCAGACTTAGCACTTCGGGACATTCTAATGAAAAACTGTTTTTT; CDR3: CASRLSTSGHSNEKLFF
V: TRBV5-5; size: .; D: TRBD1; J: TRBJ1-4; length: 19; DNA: TGTGCCAGCAGCCCCTCCGGGACAGGGATAAGGGCAACTAATGAAAAACTGTTTTTT; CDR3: CASSPSGTGIRATNEKLFF
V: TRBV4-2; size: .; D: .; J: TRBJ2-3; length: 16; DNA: TGTGCCAGCAGCCAAGTAGGCGGGTCCGACACAGATACGCAGTATTTT; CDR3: CASSQVGGSDTDTQYF
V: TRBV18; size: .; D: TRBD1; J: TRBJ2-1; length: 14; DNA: TGTGCCAGCTCACCGGGACAGGGGTTCAATGAGCAGTTCTTC; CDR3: CASSPGQGFNEQFF
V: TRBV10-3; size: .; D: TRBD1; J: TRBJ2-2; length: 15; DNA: TGTGCCATCAAAAACAGGGGGCCGAACACCGGGGAGCTGTTTTTT; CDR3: CAIKNRGPNTGELFF
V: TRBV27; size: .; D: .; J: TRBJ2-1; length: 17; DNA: TGTGCCAGCAGTTTTCGCCGGGAACTACAGGGCTACAATGAGCAGTTCTTC; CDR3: CASSFRRELQGYNEQFF
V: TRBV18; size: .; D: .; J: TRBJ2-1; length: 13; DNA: TGTGCCAGCTCACCAATCCAGGACTCTGAGCAGTTCTTC; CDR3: CASSPIQDSEQFF
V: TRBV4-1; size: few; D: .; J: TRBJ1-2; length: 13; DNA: TGCGCCAGCAGCCAAGATGGAGACTATGGCTACACCTTC; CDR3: CASSQDGDYGYTF
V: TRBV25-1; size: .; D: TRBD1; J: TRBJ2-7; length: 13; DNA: TGTGCCACCTCGGACAGGGTTCTTTACGAGCAGTACTTC; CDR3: CATSDRVLYEQYF
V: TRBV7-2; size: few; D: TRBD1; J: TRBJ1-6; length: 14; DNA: TGTGCCAGCAGCCCACAGGGGTATAATTCACCCCTCCACTTT; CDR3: CASSPQGYNSPLHF
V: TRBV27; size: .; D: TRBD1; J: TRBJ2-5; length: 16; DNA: TGTGCCAGCAGTTCCCGGGACAGGGATCACCAAGAGACCCAGTACTTC; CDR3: CASSSRDRDHQETQYF
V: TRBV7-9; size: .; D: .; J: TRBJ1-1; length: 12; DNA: TGTGCCAGCGTGGGGCTGAACACTGAAGCTTTCTTT; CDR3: CASVGLNTEAFF
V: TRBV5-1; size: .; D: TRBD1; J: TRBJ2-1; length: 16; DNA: TGCGCCAGCAGCAAAGGACAGGGTTCTGGAGACAATGAGCAGTTCTTC; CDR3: CASSKGQGSGDNEQFF
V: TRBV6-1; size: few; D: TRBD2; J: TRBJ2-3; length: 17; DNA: TGTGCCAGCAGTGAAGTCGGCGGGGGGGTCGGCACAGATACGCAGTATTTT; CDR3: CASSEVGGGVGTDTQYF
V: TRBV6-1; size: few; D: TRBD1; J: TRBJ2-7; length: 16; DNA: TGTGCCAGCAGTGACCAATTAGGGGGCGTATACGGCGAGCAGTACTTC; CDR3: CASSDQLGGVYGEQYF
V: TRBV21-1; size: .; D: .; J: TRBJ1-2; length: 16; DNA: TGTGCCAGCAGCTCCGGGACAGGGGGTCCCAACTATGGCTACACCTTC; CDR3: CASSSGTGGPNYGYTF
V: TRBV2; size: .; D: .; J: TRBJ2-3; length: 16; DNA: TGTGCCAGCAGTGAAACGGAACAGGGTAGCACAGATACGCAGTATTTT; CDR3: CASSETEQGSTDTQYF
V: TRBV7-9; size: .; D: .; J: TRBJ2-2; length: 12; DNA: TGTGCCAGCCTGGCGGGGCCCGGGGAGCTGTTTTTT; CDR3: CASLAGPGELFF
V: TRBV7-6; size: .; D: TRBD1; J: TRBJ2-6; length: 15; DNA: TGTGCCAGCAGCCGAACAGGGGCTGGGGCCAACGTCCTGACTTTC; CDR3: CASSRTGAGANVLTF
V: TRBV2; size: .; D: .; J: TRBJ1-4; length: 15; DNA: TGTGCCAGCAGTGTCCGACAGGACTCTAATGAAAAACTGTTTTTT; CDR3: CASSVRQDSNEKLFF
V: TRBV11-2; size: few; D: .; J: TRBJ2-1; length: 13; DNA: TGTGCCAGCAGCTTAGTCGGTTACAATGAGCAGTTCTTC; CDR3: CASSLVGYNEQFF
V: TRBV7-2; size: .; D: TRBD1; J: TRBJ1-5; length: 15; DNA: TGTGCCAGCAGCGAGGGACAGGGGGGAAATCAGCCCCAGCATTTT; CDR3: CASSEGQGGNQPQHF
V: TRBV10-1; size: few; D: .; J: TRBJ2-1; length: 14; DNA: TGCGCCAGCAGTGAGTCGACTAGTGACAATGAGCAGTTCTTC; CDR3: CASSESTSDNEQFF
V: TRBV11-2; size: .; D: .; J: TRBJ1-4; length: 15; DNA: TGTGCCAGCAGCGCCCCAGGGTCAACTAATGAAAAACTGTTTTTT; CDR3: CASSAPGSTNEKLFF
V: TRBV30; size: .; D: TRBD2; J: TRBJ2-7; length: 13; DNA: TGTGCCTGGAGTGTTATAGCGGGGTACGAGCAGTACTTC; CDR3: CAWSVIAGYEQYF
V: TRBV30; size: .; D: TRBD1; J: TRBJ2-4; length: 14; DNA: TGTGCCTGGAGTAGGGACAGTTCCCCGAACATTCAGTACTTC; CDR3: CAWSRDSSPNIQYF
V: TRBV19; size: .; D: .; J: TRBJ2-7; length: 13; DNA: TGTGCCAGTAGTGAGCGGAGCTCCTACGAGCAGTACTTC; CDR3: CASSERSSYEQYF
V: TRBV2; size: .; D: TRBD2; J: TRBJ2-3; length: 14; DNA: TGTGCCAGATCTAGCGGGGGGAGCACAGATACGCAGTATTTT; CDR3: CARSSGGSTDTQYF
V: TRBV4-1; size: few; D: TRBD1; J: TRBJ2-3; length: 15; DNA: TGCGCCAGCAGCCACGACAGGGTAATAACAGATACGCAGTATTTT; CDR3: CASSHDRVITDTQYF
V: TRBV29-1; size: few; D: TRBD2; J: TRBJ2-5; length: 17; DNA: TGCAGCGTTGAAGGAAGCTCTTTAGCGGGAGGGCTAGAGACCCAGTACTTC; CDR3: CSVEGSSLAGGLETQYF